This TCR beta chain was recovered during a study of blood T cell repertoires in COVID-19. The CDR3 consists of 16 residues. Germline CDR1 reads SGHRS; CDR2 reads YFSETQ. Trimming took 0 bases from V and 3 from J, leaving 14 bases between them. Generated by immunoSEQ multiplex PCR, the TCRdb table keeps only in-frame clones and is missing some. This table has more than 250,000 clones, 70% to 90% appearing once. The sequence was obtained from a man aged 55 to 70 who had recovered from COVID-19. The chain is built from TRBV5-1 and TRBJ2-3; no clear D gene. The specimen sequenced was peripheral blood. The CDR3 protein is CASSLGLVSSTDTQYF. As DNA, the CDR3 is TGCGCCAGCAGCTTGGGGTTAGTATCATCAACAGATACGCAGTATTTT.